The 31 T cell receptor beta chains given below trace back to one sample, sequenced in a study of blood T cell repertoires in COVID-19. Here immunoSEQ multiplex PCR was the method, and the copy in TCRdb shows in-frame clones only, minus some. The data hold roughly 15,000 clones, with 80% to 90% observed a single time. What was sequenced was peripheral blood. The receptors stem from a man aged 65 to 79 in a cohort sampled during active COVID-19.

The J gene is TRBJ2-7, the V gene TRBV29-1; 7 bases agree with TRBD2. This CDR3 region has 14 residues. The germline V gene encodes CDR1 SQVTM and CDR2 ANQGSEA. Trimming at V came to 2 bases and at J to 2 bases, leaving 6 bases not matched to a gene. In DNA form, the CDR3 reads TGCAGCGTTGAAACGGGAGGCGGAACCTACGAGCAGTACTTC. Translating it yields CSVETGGGTYEQYF.

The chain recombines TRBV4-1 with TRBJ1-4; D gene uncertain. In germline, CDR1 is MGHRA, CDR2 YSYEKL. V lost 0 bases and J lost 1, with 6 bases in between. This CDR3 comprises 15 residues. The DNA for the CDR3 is TGCGCCAGCAGCCAAGATCCAGGAACTAATGAAAAACTGTTTTTT. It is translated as CASSQDPGTNEKLFF.

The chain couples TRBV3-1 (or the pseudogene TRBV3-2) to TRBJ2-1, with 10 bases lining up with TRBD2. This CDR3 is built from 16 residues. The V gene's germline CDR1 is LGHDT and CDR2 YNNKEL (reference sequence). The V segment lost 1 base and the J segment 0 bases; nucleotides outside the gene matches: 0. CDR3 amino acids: CASSQGLAGSYNEQFF. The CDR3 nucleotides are TGTGCCAGCAGCCAAGGACTAGCGGGCTCCTACAATGAGCAGTTCTTC.

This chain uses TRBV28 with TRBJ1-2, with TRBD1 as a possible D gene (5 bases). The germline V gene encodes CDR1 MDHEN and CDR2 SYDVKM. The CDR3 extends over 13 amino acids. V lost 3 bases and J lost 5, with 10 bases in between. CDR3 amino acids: CASSFGAGYGYTF. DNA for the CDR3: TGTGCCAGCAGTTTCGGGGCGGGGTATGGCTACACCTTC.

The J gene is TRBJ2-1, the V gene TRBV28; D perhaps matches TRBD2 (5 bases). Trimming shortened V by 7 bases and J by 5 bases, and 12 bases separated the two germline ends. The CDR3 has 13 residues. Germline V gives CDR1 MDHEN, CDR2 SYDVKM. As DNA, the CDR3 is TGTGCCAGCACGGAGGCAGGAAACAATGAGCAGTTCTTC. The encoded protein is CASTEAGNNEQFF.

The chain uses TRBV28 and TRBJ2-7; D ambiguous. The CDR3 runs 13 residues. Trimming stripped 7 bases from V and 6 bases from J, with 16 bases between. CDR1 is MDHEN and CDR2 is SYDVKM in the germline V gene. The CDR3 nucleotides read TGTGCCAGCACCTCTCCGACTCGCGGCGAGCAGTACTTC. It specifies CASTSPTRGEQYF. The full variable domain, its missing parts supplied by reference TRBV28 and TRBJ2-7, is DVKVTQSSRYLVKRTGEKVFLECVQDMDHENMFWYRQDPGLGLRLIYFSYDVKMKEKGDIPEGYSVSREKKERFSLILESASTNQTSMYLCASTSPTRGEQYFGPGTRLTVT.

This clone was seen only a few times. CDR3 sequence: CASSMSRADQPQHF. CDR3 nucleotides: TGTGCCAGTAGTATGAGCAGGGCCGATCAGCCCCAGCATTTT. V gene TRBV19 combines with J gene TRBJ1-5, with D perhaps matching TRBD1 (5 bases). CDR3 length: 14 residues. Trimming cost V 3 bases and J 5 bases, with 11 bases left between them. Germline CDR1 is LNHDA and CDR2 is SQIVND (reference sequence).

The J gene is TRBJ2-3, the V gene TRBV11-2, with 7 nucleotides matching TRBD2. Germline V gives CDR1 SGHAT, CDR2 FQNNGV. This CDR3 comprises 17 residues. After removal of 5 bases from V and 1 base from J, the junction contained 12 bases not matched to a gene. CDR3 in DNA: TGTGCCAGCAGCCCACTAAGGGCTAGCGGAGGCACAGATACGCAGTATTTT. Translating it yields CASSPLRASGGTDTQYF.

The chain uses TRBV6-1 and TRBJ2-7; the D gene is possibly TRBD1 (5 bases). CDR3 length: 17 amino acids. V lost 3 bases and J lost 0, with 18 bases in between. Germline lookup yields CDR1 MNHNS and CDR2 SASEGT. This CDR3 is CASSDYLGDTSSYEQYF. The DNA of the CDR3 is TGTGCCAGCAGTGATTACCTAGGGGATACAAGCTCCTACGAGCAGTACTTC.

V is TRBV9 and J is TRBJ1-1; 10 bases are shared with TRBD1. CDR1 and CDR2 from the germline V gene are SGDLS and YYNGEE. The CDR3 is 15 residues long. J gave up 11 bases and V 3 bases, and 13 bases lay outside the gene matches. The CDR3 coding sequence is TGTGCCAGCAGCGGGGCCGAGACAGGGGGCATGGCGGCTTTCTTT. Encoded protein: CASSGAETGGMAAFF.

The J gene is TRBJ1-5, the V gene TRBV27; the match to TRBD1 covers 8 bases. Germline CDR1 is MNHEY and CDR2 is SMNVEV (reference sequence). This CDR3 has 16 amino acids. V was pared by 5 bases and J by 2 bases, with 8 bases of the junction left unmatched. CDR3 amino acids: CASSTRQGLGNQPQHF. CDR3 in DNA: TGTGCCAGCAGTACCCGACAGGGGCTAGGCAATCAGCCCCAGCATTTT.

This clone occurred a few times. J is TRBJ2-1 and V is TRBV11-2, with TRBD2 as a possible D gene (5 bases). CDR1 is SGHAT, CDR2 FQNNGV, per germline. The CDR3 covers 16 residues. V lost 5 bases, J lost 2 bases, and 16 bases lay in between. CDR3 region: CASSPRLAGAYNEQFF. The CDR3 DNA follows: TGTGCCAGCAGCCCTCGTCTAGCAGGAGCCTACAATGAGCAGTTCTTC.

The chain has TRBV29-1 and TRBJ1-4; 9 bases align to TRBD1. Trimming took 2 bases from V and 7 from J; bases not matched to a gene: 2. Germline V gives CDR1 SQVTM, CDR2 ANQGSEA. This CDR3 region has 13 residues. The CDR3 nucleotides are TGCAGCGTTGAAAGACAGGGGGGTGAAAAACTGTTTTTT. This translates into CSVERQGGEKLFF.

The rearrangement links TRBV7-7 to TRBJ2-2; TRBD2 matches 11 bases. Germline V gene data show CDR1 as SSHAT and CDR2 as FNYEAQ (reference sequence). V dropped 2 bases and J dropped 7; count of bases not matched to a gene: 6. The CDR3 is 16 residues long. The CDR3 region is CASSLLLAGEGGELFF. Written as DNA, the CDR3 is TGTGCCAGCAGCTTATTACTAGCGGGAGAAGGCGGGGAGCTGTTTTTT. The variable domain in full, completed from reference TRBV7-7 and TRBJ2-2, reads GAGVSQSPRYKVTKRGQDVTLRCDPISSHATLYWYQQALGQGPEFLTYFNYEAQPDKSGLPSDRFSAERPEGSISTLTIQRTEQRDSAMYRCASSLLLAGEGGELFFGEGSRLTVL.

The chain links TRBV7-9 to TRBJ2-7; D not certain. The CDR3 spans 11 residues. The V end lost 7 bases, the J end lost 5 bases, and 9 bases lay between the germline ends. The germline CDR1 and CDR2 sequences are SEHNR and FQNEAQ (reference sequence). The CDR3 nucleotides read TGTGCCAGCACCTTTAGTAACGAGCAGTACTTC. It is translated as CASTFSNEQYF.

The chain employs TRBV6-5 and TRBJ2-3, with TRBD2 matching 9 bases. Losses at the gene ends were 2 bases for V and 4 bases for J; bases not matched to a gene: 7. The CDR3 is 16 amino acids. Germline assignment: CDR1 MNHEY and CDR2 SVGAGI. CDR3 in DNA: TGTGCCAGCAGTTACCGTAGCGGGAGTCTCCCAGATACGCAGTATTTT. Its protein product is CASSYRSGSLPDTQYF.

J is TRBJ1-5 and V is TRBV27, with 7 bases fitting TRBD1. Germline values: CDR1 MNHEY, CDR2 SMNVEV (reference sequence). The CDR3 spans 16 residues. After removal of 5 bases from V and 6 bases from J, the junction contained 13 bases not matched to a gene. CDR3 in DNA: TGTGCCAGCAGTCCAAGTACAGGGGCCCCCAGTCAGCCCCAGCATTTT. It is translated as CASSPSTGAPSQPQHF.

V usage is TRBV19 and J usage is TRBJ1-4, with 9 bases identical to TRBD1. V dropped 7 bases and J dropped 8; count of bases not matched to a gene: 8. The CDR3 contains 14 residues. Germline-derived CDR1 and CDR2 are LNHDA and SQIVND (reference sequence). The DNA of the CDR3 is TGTGCCAGTAACTCAGGGACAGGGTTCGAAAAACTGTTTTTT. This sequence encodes CASNSGTGFEKLFF.

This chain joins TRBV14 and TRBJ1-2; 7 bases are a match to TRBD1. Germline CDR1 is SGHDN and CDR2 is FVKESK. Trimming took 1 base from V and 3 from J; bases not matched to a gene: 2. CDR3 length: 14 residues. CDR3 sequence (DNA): TGTGCCAGCAGCCAAGCCGGGACAGACTATGGCTACACCTTC. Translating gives CASSQAGTDYGYTF.

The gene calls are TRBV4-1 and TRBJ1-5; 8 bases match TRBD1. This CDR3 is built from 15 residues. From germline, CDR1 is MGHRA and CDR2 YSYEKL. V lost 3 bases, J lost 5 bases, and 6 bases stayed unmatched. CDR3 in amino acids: CASSQTQQGDQPQHF. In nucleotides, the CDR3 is TGCGCCAGCAGCCAGACCCAACAGGGGGATCAGCCCCAGCATTTT.

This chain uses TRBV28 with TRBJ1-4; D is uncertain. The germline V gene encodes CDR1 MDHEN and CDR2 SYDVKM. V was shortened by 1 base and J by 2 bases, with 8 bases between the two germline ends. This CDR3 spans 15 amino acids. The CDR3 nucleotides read TGTGCCAGCAGTTTATTCGGGGTGACTAATGAAAAACTGTTTTTT. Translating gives CASSLFGVTNEKLFF.

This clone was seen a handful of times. This CDR3 is CASSRGEREGLDEQYF. CDR3 coding DNA: TGTGCCAGCAGCAGAGGGGAGCGGGAGGGTTTGGACGAGCAGTACTTC. This chain links TRBV7-9 with TRBJ2-7; 10 nucleotides agree with TRBD2. The germline CDR1 and CDR2 sequences are SEHNR and FQNEAQ (reference sequence). This CDR3 spans 16 amino acids. J gave up 5 bases and V 5 bases, and 12 bases lay outside the gene matches.

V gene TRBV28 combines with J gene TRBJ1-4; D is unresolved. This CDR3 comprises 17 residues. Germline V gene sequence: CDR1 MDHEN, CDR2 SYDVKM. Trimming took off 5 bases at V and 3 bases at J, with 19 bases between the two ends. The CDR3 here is CASSKGLEGSANEKLFF. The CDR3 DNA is TGTGCCAGCAGTAAGGGCTTGGAGGGTAGTGCTAATGAAAAACTGTTTTTT.

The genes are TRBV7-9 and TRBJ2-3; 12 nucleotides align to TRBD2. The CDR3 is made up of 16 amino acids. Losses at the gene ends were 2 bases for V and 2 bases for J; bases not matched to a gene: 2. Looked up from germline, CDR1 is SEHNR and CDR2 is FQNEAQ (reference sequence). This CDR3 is CASSLTSGRPTDTQYF. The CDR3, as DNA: TGTGCCAGCAGCTTAACTAGCGGGAGGCCCACAGATACGCAGTATTTT.

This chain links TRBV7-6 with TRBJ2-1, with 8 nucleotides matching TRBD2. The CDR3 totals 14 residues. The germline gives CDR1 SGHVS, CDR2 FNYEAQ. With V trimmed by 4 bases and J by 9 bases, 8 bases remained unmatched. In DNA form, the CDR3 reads TGTGCCAGCAGCTCCCAGCGGGAGTGGGGTGAGCAGTTCTTC. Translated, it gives CASSSQREWGEQFF.

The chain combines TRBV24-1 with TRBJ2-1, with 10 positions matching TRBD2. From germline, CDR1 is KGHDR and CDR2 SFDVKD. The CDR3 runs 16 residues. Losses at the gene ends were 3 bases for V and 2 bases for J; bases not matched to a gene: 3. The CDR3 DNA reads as TGTGCCACCAGTGATCAAGCGGGAGGGCCCTACAATGAGCAGTTCTTC. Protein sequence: CATSDQAGGPYNEQFF.

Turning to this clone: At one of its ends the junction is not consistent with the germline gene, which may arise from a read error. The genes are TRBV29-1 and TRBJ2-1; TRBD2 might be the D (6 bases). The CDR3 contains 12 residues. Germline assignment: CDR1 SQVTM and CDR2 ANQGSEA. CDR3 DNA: TGCAGCGTTCTACACATTAGCGGAGTGCAGCTCTTC. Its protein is CSVLHISGVQLF.

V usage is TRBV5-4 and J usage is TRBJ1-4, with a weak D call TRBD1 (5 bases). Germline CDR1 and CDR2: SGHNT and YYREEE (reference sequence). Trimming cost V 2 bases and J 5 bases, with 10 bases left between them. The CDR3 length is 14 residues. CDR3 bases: TGTGCCAGCAGCTTAGGGGTTGGAAATGAAAAACTGTTTTTT. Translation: CASSLGVGNEKLFF.

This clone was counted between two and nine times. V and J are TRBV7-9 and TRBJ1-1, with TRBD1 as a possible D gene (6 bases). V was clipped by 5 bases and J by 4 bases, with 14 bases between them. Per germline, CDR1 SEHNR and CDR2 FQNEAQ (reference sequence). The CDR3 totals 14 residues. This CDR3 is CASSREGVGTEAFF. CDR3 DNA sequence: TGTGCCAGCAGCAGAGAGGGGGTGGGCACTGAAGCTTTCTTT.

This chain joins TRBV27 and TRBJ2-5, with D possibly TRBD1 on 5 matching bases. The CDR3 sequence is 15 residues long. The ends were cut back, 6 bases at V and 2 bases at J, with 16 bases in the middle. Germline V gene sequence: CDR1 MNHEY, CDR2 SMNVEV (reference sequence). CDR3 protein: CASSPYKTAQETQYF. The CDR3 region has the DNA TGTGCCAGCAGCCCTTACAAGACAGCGCAAGAGACCCAGTACTTC.

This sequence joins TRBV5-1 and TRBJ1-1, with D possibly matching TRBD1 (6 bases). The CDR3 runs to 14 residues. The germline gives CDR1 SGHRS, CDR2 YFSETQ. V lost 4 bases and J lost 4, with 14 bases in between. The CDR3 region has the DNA TGCGCCAGCAGCGCCTTACAGGGAAGCACTGAAGCTTTCTTT. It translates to CASSALQGSTEAFF.